This TCR beta chain emerged from a study of radiotherapy plus CTLA-4 blockade in lung cancer (dated by TCRdb to 2016 to 2018). Study-level background: Among enrolled patients, 15% to 20% had an objective response and 31% reached disease control.

Libraries were built with the immunoSEQ multiplex PCR assay. Imported from immuneACCESS, the table was reduced by TCRdb to in-frame sequences with V and J called. These copies leave out some clones; in studies compared against another copy, an unresolved V gene accounts for under half, and the cause of the remainder is not known. The sample table records just under 60,000 clones; 72% of these occur just once. The ten largest clones represent around 8.3% of the sample. Notes on this clone: The antigen it binds to is not known. Per-base qualities were not stored, and no clone one base away is much larger.

The paper's findings and limits, for the study overall: After treatment with radiotherapy and ipilimumab, TCR clones that originated in tumors expanded in peripheral blood. Early dynamic changes in blood T cell clones, together with increased serum interferon-beta after radiation, were reported as the strongest predictors of response.

The study evaluated CTLA-4 blockade (ipilimumab) given together with focal radiation therapy in patients who had chemo-refractory metastatic non-small-cell lung cancer. CDR1 and CDR2, looked up from the germline V gene (reference sequence), are GTSNPN and SVGIG. From the cysteine through the phenylalanine, the CDR3 covers 15 amino acids. Only the CDR3 portion is preserved as DNA: 45 bases, with reading frame beginning at the first base. Trimming removed 1 base from V and 4 bases from J, leaving 14 bases between the germline ends. The receptor's source is a human donor with non-small cell lung cancer whose response to radiotherapy plus ipilimumab could not be evaluated. The chain is assembled from TRBV30 and TRBJ1-3; D gene: possibly TRBD1, on 6 matching bases. The sample in question was peripheral blood, obtained from a patient treated with radiotherapy plus ipilimumab. For the CDR3, the sequence is CAWSGETGHGNTIYF. DNA sequence: TGTGCCTGGAGTGGCGAGACAGGCCACGGAAACACCATATATTTT.